The rows below give T cell receptor beta chains drawn from one sample of a study of cytomegalovirus exposure and HLA in healthy donors. Sequencing was performed with immunoSEQ multiplex PCR; in TCRdb, only in-frame clones are kept and a portion is missing. Here the sample spans about 100,000 clones, 77% being singletons. What was sequenced was PBMCs. The source is a male donor in good health and CMV-seronegative. Each CDR3 is given with its conserved first and last residue. A D gene is named only where the DNA matches it firmly. The size of a clone is reported for some rows only, either as once, few or many, or as a class for expanded clones.

j_call: TRBJ2-5; clone_size: NA; v_call: TRBV5-6; d_call: NA; cdr3_aa: CASSLSREQYF; cdr3_nt: TGTGCCAGCAGCTTGTCGCGAGAGCAGTACTTC
j_call: TRBJ2-5; clone_size: NA; v_call: TRBV6-1; d_call: NA; cdr3_aa: CASSHRDTQETQYF; cdr3_nt: TGTGCCAGCAGTCACCGGGACACCCAAGAGACCCAGTACTTC
j_call: TRBJ2-7; clone_size: NA; v_call: TRBV15; d_call: TRBD1; cdr3_aa: CATSGLTGVTYEQYF; cdr3_nt: TGTGCCACCAGCGGGTTGACAGGGGTTACGTACGAGCAGTACTTC
j_call: TRBJ1-4; clone_size: NA; v_call: TRBV4-1; d_call: NA; cdr3_aa: CASSQVRQANEKLFF; cdr3_nt: TGCGCCAGCAGCCAAGTACGGCAGGCTAATGAAAAACTGTTTTTT
j_call: TRBJ2-3; clone_size: NA; v_call: TRBV6-4; d_call: NA; cdr3_aa: CASSDVLAAADTQYF; cdr3_nt: TGTGCCAGCAGTGATGTACTAGCAGCGGCAGATACGCAGTATTTT
j_call: TRBJ1-1; clone_size: NA; v_call: TRBV18; d_call: NA; cdr3_aa: CASSPFPLAIASTEAFF; cdr3_nt: TGTGCCAGCTCACCTTTCCCCCTAGCTATCGCGTCCACTGAAGCTTTCTTT
j_call: TRBJ2-7; clone_size: NA; v_call: TRBV5-5; d_call: NA; cdr3_aa: CASSLDPNPREQYF; cdr3_nt: TGTGCCAGCAGCTTGGACCCAAACCCACGCGAGCAGTACTTC
j_call: TRBJ2-5; clone_size: NA; v_call: TRBV5-1; d_call: NA; cdr3_aa: CASSLGGTETQYF; cdr3_nt: TGCGCCAGCAGCTTGGGGGGGACTGAGACCCAGTACTTC
j_call: TRBJ2-3; clone_size: NA; v_call: TRBV28; d_call: TRBD2; cdr3_aa: CASSPSGMGLAGATDTQYF; cdr3_nt: TGTGCCAGCAGTCCTTCGGGTATGGGACTAGCGGGAGCAACAGATACGCAGTATTTT
j_call: TRBJ2-5; clone_size: NA; v_call: TRBV6-5; d_call: NA; cdr3_aa: CASRRGLKETQYF; cdr3_nt: TGTGCCAGCCGCCGGGGGTTAAAAGAGACCCAGTACTTC
j_call: TRBJ2-1; clone_size: NA; v_call: TRBV5-1; d_call: TRBD2; cdr3_aa: CASSTETSGLSSYNEQFF; cdr3_nt: TGCGCCAGCAGCACGGAAACTAGCGGGCTGAGCTCCTACAATGAGCAGTTCTTC
j_call: TRBJ2-4; clone_size: NA; v_call: TRBV6-6; d_call: TRBD1; cdr3_aa: CASRGTGGAGGAIQYF; cdr3_nt: TGTGCCAGCAGGGGGACAGGGGGCGCGGGGGGGGCCATTCAGTACTTC
j_call: TRBJ2-1; clone_size: NA; v_call: TRBV29-1; d_call: TRBD2; cdr3_aa: CSVPSKLAGYNEQFF; cdr3_nt: TGCAGCGTTCCCTCCAAGCTAGCGGGCTACAATGAGCAGTTCTTC
j_call: TRBJ2-7; clone_size: NA; v_call: TRBV7-2; d_call: NA; cdr3_aa: CASSLSGGSYEQYF; cdr3_nt: TGTGCCAGCAGCTTATCTGGCGGCTCCTACGAGCAGTACTTC
j_call: TRBJ2-3; clone_size: NA; v_call: TRBV6-5; d_call: TRBD2; cdr3_aa: CASSYSREGQDTQYF; cdr3_nt: TGTGCCAGCAGTTACTCGCGGGAGGGCCAGGATACGCAGTATTTT
j_call: TRBJ2-1; clone_size: NA; v_call: TRBV6-6; d_call: TRBD2; cdr3_aa: CASSSGLAKYNEQFF; cdr3_nt: TGTGCCAGCAGTTCCGGACTAGCTAAATACAATGAGCAGTTCTTC
j_call: TRBJ2-1; clone_size: NA; v_call: TRBV2; d_call: NA; cdr3_aa: CASSEGRATSSYNEQFF; cdr3_nt: TGTGCCAGCAGTGAAGGGCGGGCGACGAGCTCCTACAATGAGCAGTTCTTC
j_call: TRBJ1-2; clone_size: NA; v_call: TRBV28; d_call: TRBD1; cdr3_aa: CASRRHRDRGIIGYTF; cdr3_nt: TGTGCCAGCAGACGACACCGGGACAGGGGGATAATTGGCTACACCTTC
j_call: TRBJ1-2; clone_size: few; v_call: TRBV5-1; d_call: NA; cdr3_aa: CASSVDSSWAYGYTF; cdr3_nt: TGCGCCAGCAGCGTTGACAGCTCCTGGGCCTATGGCTACACCTTC
j_call: TRBJ1-4; clone_size: NA; v_call: TRBV19; d_call: NA; cdr3_aa: CASGFGGTNEKLFF; cdr3_nt: TGTGCCAGTGGCTTTGGCGGAACTAATGAAAAACTGTTTTTT
j_call: TRBJ2-1; clone_size: few; v_call: TRBV4-1; d_call: TRBD1; cdr3_aa: CASSQPPRDRSNEQFF; cdr3_nt: TGCGCCAGCAGCCAGCCCCCCCGGGACAGGAGCAATGAGCAGTTCTTC
j_call: TRBJ2-7; clone_size: NA; v_call: TRBV5-6; d_call: TRBD1; cdr3_aa: CASSEGQGFDEQYF; cdr3_nt: TGTGCCAGCAGCGAAGGACAGGGGTTTGACGAGCAGTACTTC
j_call: TRBJ1-2; clone_size: NA; v_call: TRBV28; d_call: NA; cdr3_aa: CASRLTGLGYTF; cdr3_nt: TGTGCCAGCAGGCTTACAGGGTTAGGCTACACCTTC
j_call: TRBJ2-2; clone_size: NA; v_call: TRBV2; d_call: TRBD1; cdr3_aa: CASSSGQFTGELFF; cdr3_nt: TGTGCCAGCAGCTCGGGACAGTTCACCGGGGAGCTGTTTTTT
j_call: TRBJ1-2; clone_size: NA; v_call: TRBV28; d_call: NA; cdr3_aa: CASSPHLQYVDGYTF; cdr3_nt: TGTGCCAGCAGTCCCCACCTACAGTATGTCGATGGCTACACCTTC
j_call: TRBJ1-2; clone_size: NA; v_call: TRBV28; d_call: NA; cdr3_aa: CASSLTGNYGYTF; cdr3_nt: TGTGCCAGCAGCCTAACAGGGAACTATGGCTACACCTTC
j_call: TRBJ2-6; clone_size: NA; v_call: TRBV25-1; d_call: NA; cdr3_aa: CASGAQGPGANVLTF; cdr3_nt: TGTGCCAGCGGAGCACAGGGTCCCGGGGCCAACGTCCTGACTTTC